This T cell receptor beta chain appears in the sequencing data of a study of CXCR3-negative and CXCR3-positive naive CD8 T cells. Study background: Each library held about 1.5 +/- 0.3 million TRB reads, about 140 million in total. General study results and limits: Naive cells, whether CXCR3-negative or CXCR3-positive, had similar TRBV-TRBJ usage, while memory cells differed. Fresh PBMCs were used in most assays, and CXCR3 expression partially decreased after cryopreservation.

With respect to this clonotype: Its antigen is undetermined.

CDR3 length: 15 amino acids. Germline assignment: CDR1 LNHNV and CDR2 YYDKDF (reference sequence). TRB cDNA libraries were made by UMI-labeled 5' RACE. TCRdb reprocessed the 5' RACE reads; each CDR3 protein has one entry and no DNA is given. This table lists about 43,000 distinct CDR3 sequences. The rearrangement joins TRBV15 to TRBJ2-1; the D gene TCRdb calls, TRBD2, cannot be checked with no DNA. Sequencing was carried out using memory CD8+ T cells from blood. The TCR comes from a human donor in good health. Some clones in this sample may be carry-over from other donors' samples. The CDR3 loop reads CATSRGAGANNEQFF.